The present T cell receptor beta chain was sequenced within a study of OX40 agonist ivuxolimab in advanced cancers. Study observations and caveats: Both blood CD4+ and CD8+ T cells showed clonal growth by week 6 at 0.1 to 3.0 mg/kg.

This CDR3 is 14 amino acids long. Trimming cost V 6 bases and J 1 base, with 13 bases left between them. The V gene's germline CDR1 is SGHAT and CDR2 FQNNGV. The table came from immunoSEQ multiplex PCR; TCRdb's copy has only in-frame clones and leaves some out. The sample contains tens of thousands of clones, around 92% of which appear only once. Of note for this clone: The antigen remains unidentified.

The gene calls are TRBV11-2 and TRBJ2-7; D unresolved. The specimen was CD4+ or CD8+ T cells sorted from blood, collected in a trial of the OX40 agonist ivuxolimab. The TCR sequence derives from an adult with an advanced solid tumor such as melanoma, head and neck, liver or kidney cancer. DNA of the CDR3: TGTGCCAGCAGGCCGCGCGCCACTTCCTACGAGCAGTACTTC. Translated, it gives CASRPRATSYEQYF.